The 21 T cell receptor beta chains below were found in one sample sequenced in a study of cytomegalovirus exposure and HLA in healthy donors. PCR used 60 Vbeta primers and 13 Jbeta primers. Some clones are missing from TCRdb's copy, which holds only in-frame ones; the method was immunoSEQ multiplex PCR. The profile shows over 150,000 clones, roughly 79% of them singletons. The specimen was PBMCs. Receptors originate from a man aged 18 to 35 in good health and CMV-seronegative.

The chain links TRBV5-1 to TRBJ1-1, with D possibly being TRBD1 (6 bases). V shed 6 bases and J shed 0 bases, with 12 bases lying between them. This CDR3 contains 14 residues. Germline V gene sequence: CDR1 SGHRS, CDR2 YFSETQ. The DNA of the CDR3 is TGCGCCAGCACCCCGGACAGTTTGAACACTGAAGCTTTCTTT. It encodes CASTPDSLNTEAFF.

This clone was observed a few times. The CDR3 DNA follows: TGTGCCAGCAGTAAAAGGGGGGGAGCTTTCTTT. It translates to CASSKRGGAFF. This chain links TRBV5-5 with TRBJ1-1; TRBD1 might be the D (6 bases). V dropped 5 bases and J dropped 10 bases, with 12 bases sitting between them. The CDR3 length is 11 residues. Per germline, CDR1 SGHKS and CDR2 YYEKEE (reference sequence). Complete variable domain (other parts from reference TRBV5-5 and TRBJ1-1): DAGVTQSPTHLIKTRGQQVTLRCSPISGHKSVSWYQQVLGQGPQFIFQYYEKEERGRGNFPDRFSARQFPNYSSELNVNALLLGDSALYLCASSKRGGAFFGQGTRLTVV.

The CDR3 spells CASSELGQNEKLFF. The CDR3 nucleotides read TGTGCCAGCAGTGAACTGGGCCAAAATGAAAAACTGTTTTTT. The gene calls are TRBV27 and TRBJ1-4, with no clear D. CDR3 length equals 14 residues. Germline CDR1 MNHEY, CDR2 SMNVEV (reference sequence). Trimming shortened V by 5 bases and J by 5 bases, and 12 bases separated the two germline ends.

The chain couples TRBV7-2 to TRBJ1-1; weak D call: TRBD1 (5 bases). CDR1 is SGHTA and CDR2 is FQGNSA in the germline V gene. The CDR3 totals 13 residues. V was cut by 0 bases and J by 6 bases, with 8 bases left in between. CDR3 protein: CASSLAQGAEAFF. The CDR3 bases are TGTGCCAGCAGCTTAGCTCAGGGCGCTGAAGCTTTCTTT.

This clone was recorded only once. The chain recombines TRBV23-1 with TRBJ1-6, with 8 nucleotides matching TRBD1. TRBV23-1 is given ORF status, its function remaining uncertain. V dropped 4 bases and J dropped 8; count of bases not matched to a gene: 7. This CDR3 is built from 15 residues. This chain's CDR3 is CASSRTDRVDSPLHF. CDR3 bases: TGCGCCAGCAGTCGTACGGACAGGGTTGATTCACCCCTCCACTTT.

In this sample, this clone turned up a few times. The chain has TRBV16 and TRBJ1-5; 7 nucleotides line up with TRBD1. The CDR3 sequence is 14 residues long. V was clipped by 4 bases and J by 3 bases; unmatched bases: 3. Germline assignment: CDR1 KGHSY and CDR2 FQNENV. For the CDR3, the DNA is TGTGCCAGCAGCCGAGACAGGGACAATCAGCCCCAGCATTTT. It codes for CASSRDRDNQPQHF.

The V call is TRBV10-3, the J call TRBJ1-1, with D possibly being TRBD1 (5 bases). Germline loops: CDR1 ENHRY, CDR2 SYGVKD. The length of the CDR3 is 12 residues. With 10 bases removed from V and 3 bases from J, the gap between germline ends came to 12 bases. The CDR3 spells CATDSGDTEAFF. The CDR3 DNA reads TGTGCCACCGACAGTGGGGACACTGAAGCTTTCTTT.

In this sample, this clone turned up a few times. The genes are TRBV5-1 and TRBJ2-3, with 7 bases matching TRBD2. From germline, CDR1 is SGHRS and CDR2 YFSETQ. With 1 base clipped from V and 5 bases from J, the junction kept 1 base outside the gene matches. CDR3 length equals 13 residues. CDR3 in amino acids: CASSLRGVDTQYF. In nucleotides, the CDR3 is TGCGCCAGCAGCTTGCGGGGGGTAGATACGCAGTATTTT.

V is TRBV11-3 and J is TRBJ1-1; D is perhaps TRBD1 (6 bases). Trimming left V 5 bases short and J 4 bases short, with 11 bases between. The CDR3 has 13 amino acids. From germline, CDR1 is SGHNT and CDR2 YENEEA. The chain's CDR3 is CASSPRGATEAFF. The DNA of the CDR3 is TGTGCCAGCAGCCCCCGGGGGGCCACTGAAGCTTTCTTT.

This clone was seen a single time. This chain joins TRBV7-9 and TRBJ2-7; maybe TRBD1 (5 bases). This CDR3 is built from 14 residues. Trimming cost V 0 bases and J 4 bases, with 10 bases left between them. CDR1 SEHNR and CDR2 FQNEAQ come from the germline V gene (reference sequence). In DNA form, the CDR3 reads TGTGCCAGCAGCTTAGCCGACAGTCTATACGAGCAGTACTTC. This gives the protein CASSLADSLYEQYF.

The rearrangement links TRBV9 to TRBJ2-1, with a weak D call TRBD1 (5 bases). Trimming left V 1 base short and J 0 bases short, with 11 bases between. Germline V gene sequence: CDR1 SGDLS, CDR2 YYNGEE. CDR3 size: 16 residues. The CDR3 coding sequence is TGTGCCAGCAGCGTAACAGGATGGAGCTCCTACAATGAGCAGTTCTTC. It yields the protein CASSVTGWSSYNEQFF.

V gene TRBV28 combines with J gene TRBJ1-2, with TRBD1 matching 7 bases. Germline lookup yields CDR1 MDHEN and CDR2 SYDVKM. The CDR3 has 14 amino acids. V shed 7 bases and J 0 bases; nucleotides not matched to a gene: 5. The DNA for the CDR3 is TGTGCCAGCAAGGAAGGGGGCGCTAACTATGGCTACACCTTC. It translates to CASKEGGANYGYTF.

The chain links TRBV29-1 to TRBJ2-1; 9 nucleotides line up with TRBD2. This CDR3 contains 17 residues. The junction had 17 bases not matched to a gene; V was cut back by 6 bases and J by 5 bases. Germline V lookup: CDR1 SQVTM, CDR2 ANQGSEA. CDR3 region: CSVHGWGRGGRNNEQFF. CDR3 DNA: TGCAGCGTCCACGGGTGGGGGCGGGGGGGTAGGAACAATGAGCAGTTCTTC.

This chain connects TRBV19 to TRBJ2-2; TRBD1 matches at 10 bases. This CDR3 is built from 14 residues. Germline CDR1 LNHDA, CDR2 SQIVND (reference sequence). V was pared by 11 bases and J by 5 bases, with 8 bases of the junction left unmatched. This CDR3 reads CACIRGQGTGELFF. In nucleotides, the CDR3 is TGTGCCTGCATCCGGGGACAGGGGACCGGGGAGCTGTTTTTT.

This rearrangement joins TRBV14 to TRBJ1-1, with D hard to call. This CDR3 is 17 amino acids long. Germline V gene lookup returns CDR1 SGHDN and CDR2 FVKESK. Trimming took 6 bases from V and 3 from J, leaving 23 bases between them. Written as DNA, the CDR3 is TGTGCCAGCAGTCTTCCGAACTATTTTAAGAAGGACACTGAAGCTTTCTTT. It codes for CASSLPNYFKKDTEAFF. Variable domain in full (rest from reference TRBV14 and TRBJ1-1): EAGVTQFPSHSVIEKGQTVTLRCDPISGHDNLYWYRRVMGKEIKFLLHFVKESKQDESGMPNNRFLAERTGGTYSTLKVQPAELEDSGVYFCASSLPNYFKKDTEAFFGQGTRLTVV.

The DNA for the CDR3 is TGCGCCAGCAGCCAGGACAATAGCAACACCGGGGAGCTGTTTTTT. Protein product: CASSQDNSNTGELFF. The chain recombines TRBV5-1 with TRBJ2-2; possibly TRBD1 for D (5 bases). V was pared by 4 bases and J by 2 bases, with 12 bases between. CDR1 and CDR2 from the germline V gene are SGHRS and YFSETQ. The CDR3 contains 15 residues.

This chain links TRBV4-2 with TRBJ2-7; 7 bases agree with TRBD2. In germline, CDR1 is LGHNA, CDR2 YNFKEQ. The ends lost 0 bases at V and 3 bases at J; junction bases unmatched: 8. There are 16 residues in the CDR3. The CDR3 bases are TGTGCCAGCAGCCAAGATTTGCGGGGGACCAACTACGAGCAGTACTTC. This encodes CASSQDLRGTNYEQYF.

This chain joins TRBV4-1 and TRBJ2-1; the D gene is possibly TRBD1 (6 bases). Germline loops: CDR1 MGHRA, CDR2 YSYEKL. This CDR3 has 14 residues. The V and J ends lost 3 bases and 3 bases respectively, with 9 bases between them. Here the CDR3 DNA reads TGCGCCAGCAGCCATCTGGACAGCTACAATGAGCAGTTCTTC. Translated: CASSHLDSYNEQFF.

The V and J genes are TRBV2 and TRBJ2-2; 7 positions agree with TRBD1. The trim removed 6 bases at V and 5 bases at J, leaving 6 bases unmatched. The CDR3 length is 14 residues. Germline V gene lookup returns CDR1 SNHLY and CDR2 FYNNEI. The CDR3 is CASRDRVGTGELFF. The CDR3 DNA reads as TGTGCCAGCAGAGACAGGGTTGGGACCGGGGAGCTGTTTTTT.

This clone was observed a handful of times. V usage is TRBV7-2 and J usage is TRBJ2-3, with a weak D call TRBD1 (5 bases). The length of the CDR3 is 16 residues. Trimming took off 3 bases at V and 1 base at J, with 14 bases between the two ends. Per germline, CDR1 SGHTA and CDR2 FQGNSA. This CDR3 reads CASSLGVGPGTDTQYF. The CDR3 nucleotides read TGTGCCAGCAGCTTGGGCGTGGGGCCGGGCACAGATACGCAGTATTTT.

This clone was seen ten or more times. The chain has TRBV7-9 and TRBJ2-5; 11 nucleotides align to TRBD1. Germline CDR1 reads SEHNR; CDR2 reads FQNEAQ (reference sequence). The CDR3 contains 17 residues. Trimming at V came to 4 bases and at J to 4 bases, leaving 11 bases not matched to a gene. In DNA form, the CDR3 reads TGTGCCAGCAGCTCTCCCTGGGGACAGGGGGGTGGAGAGACCCAGTACTTC. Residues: CASSSPWGQGGGETQYF.